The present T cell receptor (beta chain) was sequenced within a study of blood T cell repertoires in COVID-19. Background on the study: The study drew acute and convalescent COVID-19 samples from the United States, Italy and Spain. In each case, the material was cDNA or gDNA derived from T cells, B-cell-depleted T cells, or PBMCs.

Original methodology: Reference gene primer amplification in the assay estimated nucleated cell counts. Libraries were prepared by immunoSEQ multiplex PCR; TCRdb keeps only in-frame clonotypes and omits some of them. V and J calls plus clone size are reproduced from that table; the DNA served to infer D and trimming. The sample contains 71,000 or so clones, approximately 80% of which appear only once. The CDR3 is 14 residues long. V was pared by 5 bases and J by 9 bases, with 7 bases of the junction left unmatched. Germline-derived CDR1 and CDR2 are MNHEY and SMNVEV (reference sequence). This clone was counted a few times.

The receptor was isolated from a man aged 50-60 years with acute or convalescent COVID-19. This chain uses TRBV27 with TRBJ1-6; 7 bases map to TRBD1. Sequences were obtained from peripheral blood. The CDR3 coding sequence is TGTGCCAGCAGTCGGGACAGTGACTTTTCACCCCTCCACTTT. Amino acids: CASSRDSDFSPLHF.